This T cell receptor beta chain was captured by sequencing in a study of T cell responses to AZD1222 COVID-19 vaccine. Comments on this clone: Its antigen is currently unknown.

V was clipped by 4 bases and J by 2 bases; unmatched bases: 6. CDR1 ENHRY and CDR2 SYGVKD come from the germline V gene. The CDR3 is 17 residues long. General study results and limits: CD4 TCRs linked to vaccination spanned spike, dominating at 160-218 and 743-854. All repertoire sampling was performed exclusively after the peak T cell response. Increased Spike-specific TCR breadth and depth were observed after two AZD1222 doses.

Assay: immunoSEQ multiplex PCR; the TCRdb copy retains only in-frame clones and omits some. The sample has about 150,000 clones; less than 90% are singletons. This chain uses TRBV10-3 with TRBJ2-5; 14 bases line up with TRBD2. This TCR was recovered from an adult in good health. The specimen was peripheral blood, collected on day 0 of MenACWY control vaccination. The CDR3, as DNA: TGTGCCATCAGTGGGACTAGCGGGGGGTTCCTACAAGAGACCCAGTACTTC. Protein product: CAISGTSGGFLQETQYF.